The present TCR beta chain was sequenced within a study of cytomegalovirus exposure and HLA in healthy donors. In regard to this clone: As yet, its antigen is unknown.

Broader study findings: V- and J-gene trimming of TCR beta was linked (in a later analysis) to a missense DCLRE1C variant. A prior analysis recorded that most TCR beta V segments were productive about 90% or about 30% of the time. Information on immune exposure was restricted to one variable (CMV serostatus).

This PCR relied on a set of 60 Vbeta primers and 13 Jbeta primers. Generated by immunoSEQ multiplex PCR, the TCRdb table keeps only in-frame clones and is missing some. The sample contains about 93,000 clones, 60% to 85% of which appear only once. The material sequenced was PBMCs. This receptor was identified in a boy aged 5-17 years in good health and CMV-seronegative.

The DNA of the CDR3 is TGCGCCAGCAGCCAAGCTCCCCTAACTCACACTGAAGCTTTCTTT. Translation: CASSQAPLTHTEAFF. V and J are TRBV4-1 and TRBJ1-1, with D unclear. Germline V gives CDR1 MGHRA, CDR2 YSYEKL. Trimming removed 1 base from V and 3 bases from J, with 12 bases in between. The length of the CDR3 is 15 residues.